Listed here are 20 T cell receptor beta chains from one sample, sequenced in a study of blood T cell repertoires in COVID-19. Assay: immunoSEQ multiplex PCR; the TCRdb copy retains only in-frame clones and omits some. Of 50,000 to 55,000 clones listed, more than 80% are singletons. Material for sequencing was peripheral blood. The receptors were sampled from a man older than 75 with acute or convalescent COVID-19.

The chain joins TRBV6-5 to TRBJ1-1, with 10 bases aligning to TRBD1. This CDR3 comprises 14 residues. V dropped 6 bases and J dropped 4; count of bases not matched to a gene: 5. The germline CDR1 and CDR2 sequences are MNHEY and SVGAGI. The CDR3 protein is CASRDRGLSTEAFF. The CDR3 nucleotides are TGTGCCAGCAGAGACAGGGGGCTCAGCACTGAAGCTTTCTTT.

This clone came up a few times. The rearrangement links TRBV9 to TRBJ2-7; D ambiguous. V dropped 4 bases and J dropped 1 base, with 9 bases sitting between them. Germline V gene data show CDR1 as SGDLS and CDR2 as YYNGEE. The CDR3 consists of 13 residues. Here the CDR3 DNA reads TGTGCCAGCAGCCCCCTAGGATCCTACGAGCAGTACTTC. Encoded protein: CASSPLGSYEQYF.

V gene TRBV5-4 combines with J gene TRBJ2-6; 8 positions match TRBD2. This CDR3 contains 13 residues. Germline assignment: CDR1 SGHNT and CDR2 YYREEE (reference sequence). Trimming took 7 bases from V and 4 from J; bases not matched to a gene: 1. This CDR3 reads CASRLAGANVLTF. The CDR3 region has the DNA TGTGCCAGCCGACTAGCGGGGGCCAACGTCCTGACTTTC.

The chain recombines TRBV7-9 with TRBJ2-1; 7 bases match TRBD1. Per the germline V gene, CDR1 is SEHNR and CDR2 is FQNEAQ (reference sequence). V lost 7 bases and J lost 12; bases outside the gene matches: 9. CDR3 length equals 12 residues. The CDR3 coding sequence is TGTGCCAGCACCCGGGACAGTAGGGCGCAGTTCTTC. Residues: CASTRDSRAQFF.

The chain has TRBV19 and TRBJ1-1, with D perhaps matching TRBD1 (6 bases). The CDR3 sequence is 15 residues long. Looked up from germline, CDR1 is LNHDA and CDR2 is SQIVND (reference sequence). Deletions cut 5 bases from V and 1 base from J, with 14 bases between. CDR3 region: CASSSPGHPNTEAFF. The CDR3, as DNA: TGTGCCAGTAGTTCTCCGGGACACCCGAACACTGAAGCTTTCTTT.

The chain recombines TRBV3-1 (or the pseudogene TRBV3-2) with TRBJ2-7, with D possibly being TRBD1 (6 bases). V lost 0 bases and J lost 2, with 11 bases in between. This CDR3 is 15 amino acids long. The V gene's germline CDR1 is LGHDT and CDR2 YNNKEL (reference sequence). This CDR3 is CASSQDPGQTYEQYF. CDR3 in DNA: TGTGCCAGCAGCCAAGATCCGGGACAAACCTACGAGCAGTACTTC.

Written as DNA, the CDR3 is TGTGCCAGCAGCGGAGGGCAGTTTCAGACCCAGTACTTC. It encodes CASSGGQFQTQYF. This rearrangement joins TRBV25-1 to TRBJ2-5; D may be TRBD2 (6 bases). The CDR3 totals 13 residues. V lost 6 bases, J lost 6 bases, and 14 bases lay in between. The V gene's germline CDR1 is MGHDK and CDR2 SYGVNS.

The rearrangement uses TRBV7-2 and TRBJ1-5; 7 bases map to TRBD1. Germline values: CDR1 SGHTA, CDR2 FQGNSA. This CDR3 spans 17 amino acids. V was clipped by 5 bases and J by 0 bases; unmatched bases: 10. CDR3 protein: CASSPRWGQISNQPQHF. The CDR3 nucleotides are TGTGCCAGCAGCCCTAGGTGGGGACAGATTAGCAATCAGCCCCAGCATTTT.

This clone was counted a single time. V gene TRBV14 combines with J gene TRBJ2-5; no definite D call. The CDR3 is made up of 13 amino acids. The V end was cut by 1 base, the J end by 4 bases, with 7 bases between. Germline lookup yields CDR1 SGHDN and CDR2 FVKESK. The CDR3: CASSQGWAETQYF. The CDR3 bases are TGTGCCAGCAGCCAAGGTTGGGCAGAGACCCAGTACTTC.

The chain uses TRBV3-1 (or the pseudogene TRBV3-2) and TRBJ2-5; TRBD2 aligns across 11 bases. The length of the CDR3 is 16 residues. CDR1 is LGHDT, CDR2 YNNKEL, per germline (reference sequence). V was clipped by 6 bases and J by 5 bases; unmatched bases: 11. CDR3 region: CASSPLAGGLMETQYF. The CDR3 bases are TGTGCCAGCAGTCCTCTAGCGGGGGGACTCATGGAGACCCAGTACTTC.

The chain couples TRBV4-1 to TRBJ2-5; 7 bases match TRBD1. Per germline, CDR1 MGHRA and CDR2 YSYEKL. V shed 1 base and J 8 bases; nucleotides not matched to a gene: 10. This CDR3 has 15 residues. In nucleotides, the CDR3 is TGCGCCAGCAGCCAAGCGGGACAGACCTCAGGTACCCAGTACTTC. Translating gives CASSQAGQTSGTQYF.

As regards this clone: Within the sample, other DNA sequences also encode this same CDR3. The J gene is TRBJ2-3, the V gene TRBV20-1; D gene ambiguous. CDR3 length equals 11 residues. Deletions cut 0 bases from V and 5 bases from J, with 3 bases between. CDR1 is DFQATT and CDR2 is SNEGSKA in the germline V gene (reference sequence). CDR3 nucleotide sequence: TGCAGTGCTAGAGATCGAGATACGCAGTATTTT. It yields the protein CSARDRDTQYF.

The chain joins TRBV4-1 to TRBJ2-7; a weak D match, TRBD1 (6 bases). V dropped 1 base and J dropped 3 bases, with 13 bases sitting between them. The CDR3 consists of 15 residues. Germline-derived CDR1 and CDR2 are MGHRA and YSYEKL. CDR3 residues: CASSQGQDPHYEQYF. The CDR3, as DNA: TGCGCCAGCAGCCAAGGACAGGACCCACACTACGAGCAGTACTTC.

The rearrangement joins TRBV21-1 to TRBJ2-3; the table's D call, TRBD1, was not checked against the DNA. TRBV21-1 is noted as a pseudogene. This CDR3 has 18 amino acids. CDR3 loop: CASSIRPGHNPGTDTQYF. DNA of the CDR3: TGTGCCAGCAGCATTCGTCCGGGACATAACCCCGGCACAGATACGCAGTATTTT.

CDR3 sequence (DNA): TGTGCCAGCAGCTTAGTTCTGGGAGCTGAGCAGTTCTTC. It encodes CASSLVLGAEQFF. This sequence joins TRBV7-2 and TRBJ2-1, with TRBD2 as a possible D gene (5 bases). CDR1 is SGHTA and CDR2 is FQGNSA in the germline V gene. This CDR3 is 13 amino acids long. Trimming left V 1 base short and J 9 bases short, with 10 bases between.

The chain combines TRBV6-2 or TRBV6-3 with TRBJ2-2, with 8 bases identical to TRBD1. Looked up from germline, CDR1 is MNHEY and CDR2 is SVGEGT. V lost 5 bases, J lost 7 bases, and 3 bases stayed unmatched. The CDR3 runs 13 residues. The CDR3 DNA reads TGTGCCAGCAGTCGCACAGGGGGCGGGGAGCTGTTTTTT. Amino acid sequence: CASSRTGGGELFF.

The chain employs TRBV7-9 and TRBJ2-3, with 7 bases fitting TRBD1. Germline loops: CDR1 SEHNR, CDR2 FQNEAQ (reference sequence). There are 15 residues in the CDR3. Losses at the gene ends were 3 bases for V and 2 bases for J; bases not matched to a gene: 5. CDR3 amino acids: CASSLTGIYTDTQYF. The CDR3 coding sequence is TGTGCCAGCAGCTTGACAGGGATTTACACAGATACGCAGTATTTT.

The rearrangement joins TRBV4-2 to TRBJ1-3; 8 nucleotides agree with TRBD1. Looked up from germline, CDR1 is LGHNA and CDR2 is YNFKEQ. The CDR3 length is 17 residues. J gave up 2 bases and V 1 base, and 7 bases lay outside the gene matches. CDR3 DNA: TGTGCCAGCAGCCAAGGGACAGGGCTCGTCGCTGGAAACACCATATATTTT. This translates into CASSQGTGLVAGNTIYF.

The chain is built from TRBV6-6 and TRBJ2-7, with D possibly TRBD1 on 5 matching bases. Deletions cut 0 bases from V and 3 bases from J, with 12 bases between. Germline V gene sequence: CDR1 MNHNY, CDR2 SVGAGI (reference sequence). CDR3 length: 15 residues. For the CDR3, the DNA is TGTGCCAGCAGTTACTCGACGGTCCAGGGCTACGAGCAGTACTTC. Its protein product is CASSYSTVQGYEQYF.

This rearrangement joins TRBV5-8 to TRBJ2-5, with 7 bases matching TRBD1. V trimming: 0 bases; J trimming: 2 bases; junction bases outside the gene matches: 13. The CDR3 covers 18 residues. The germline V gene encodes CDR1 SGHTS and CDR2 YDEGEE. CDR3: CASSLAPWDSRGQETQYF. The DNA of the CDR3 is TGTGCCAGCAGCTTGGCTCCTTGGGATAGCAGGGGGCAAGAGACCCAGTACTTC. The variable domain in full, with the rest retrieved from reference TRBV5-8 and TRBJ2-5, is EAGVTQSPTHLIKTRGQQATLRCSPISGHTSVYWYQQALGLGLQFLLWYDEGEERNRGNFPPRFSGRQFPNYSSELNVNALELEDSALYLCASSLAPWDSRGQETQYFGPGTRLLVL.